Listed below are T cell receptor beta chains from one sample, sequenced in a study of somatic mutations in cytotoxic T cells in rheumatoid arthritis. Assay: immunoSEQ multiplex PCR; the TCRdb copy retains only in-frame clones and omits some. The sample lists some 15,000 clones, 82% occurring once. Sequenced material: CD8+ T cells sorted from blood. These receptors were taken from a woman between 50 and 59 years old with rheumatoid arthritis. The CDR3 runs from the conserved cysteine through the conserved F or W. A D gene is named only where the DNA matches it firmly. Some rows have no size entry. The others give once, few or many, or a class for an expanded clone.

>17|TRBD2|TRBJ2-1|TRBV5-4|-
TGTGCCAGCAGCCCTCCCGGGGGTCTAGCGGGAGCCCATGAGCAGTTCTTC
CASSPPGGLAGAHEQFF
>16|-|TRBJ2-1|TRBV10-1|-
TGCGCCAGCAGTGAGTTAGATGGGCAGGCCCGTGGGTCCCAGTTCTTC
CASSELDGQARGSQFF
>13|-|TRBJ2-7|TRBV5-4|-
TGTGCCAGCAGCTTTGACAGTTCCTACGAGCAGTACTTC
CASSFDSSYEQYF
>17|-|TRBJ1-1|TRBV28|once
TGTGCCAGCAGTTTAGTCATCCGACGGGGGTTGGACACTGAAGCTTTCTTT
CASSLVIRRGLDTEAFF
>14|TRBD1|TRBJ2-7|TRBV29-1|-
TGCAGCGTCGCAGGGGGCGCTTCGCCCTACGAGCAGTACTTC
CSVAGGASPYEQYF
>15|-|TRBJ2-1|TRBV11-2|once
TGTGCCAGCAGCTTAGTTGGGTCAGCCTACAATGAGCAGTTCTTC
CASSLVGSAYNEQFF
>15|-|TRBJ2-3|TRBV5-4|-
TGTGCCAGCAGCTTGAAACAGTTTAGCACAGATACGCAGTATTTT
CASSLKQFSTDTQYF
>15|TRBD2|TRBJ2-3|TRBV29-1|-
TGCAGCGTCGAAGGGGGCGGGGGGGCCGTAGATACGCAGTATTTT
CSVEGGGGAVDTQYF
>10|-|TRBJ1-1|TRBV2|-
TGTGCCAGCAGTGACCCTCCGGCTTTCTTT
CASSDPPAFF
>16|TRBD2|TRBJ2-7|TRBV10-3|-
TGTGCCATCAGTGAGTCCGGGACTAGACCCTCGTACGAGCAGTACTTC
CAISESGTRPSYEQYF
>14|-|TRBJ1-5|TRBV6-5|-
TGTGCCAGCAGTTTAGGGGGTAGCAATCAGCCCCAGCATTTT
CASSLGGSNQPQHF
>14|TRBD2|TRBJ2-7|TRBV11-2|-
TGTGCCAGCAGCTCACCGGGACTAGCATCCGAGCAGTACTTC
CASSSPGLASEQYF
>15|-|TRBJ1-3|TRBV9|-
TGTGCCAGCAGCGTAGACAGGTTGTCTGGAAACACCATATATTTT
CASSVDRLSGNTIYF
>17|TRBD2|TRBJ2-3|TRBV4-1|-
TGCGCCAGCAGCCAGGGACTAGCGGGAGGGCCTACAGATACGCAGTATTTT
CASSQGLAGGPTDTQYF
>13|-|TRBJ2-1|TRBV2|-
TGTGCCAGCAGTGAGGGCTCCGAGGTCCGGAAGTTCTTC
CASSEGSEVRKFF
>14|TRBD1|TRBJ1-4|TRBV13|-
TGTGCCAGCAGCGTGACAGGGGGAGATGAAAAACTGTTTTTT
CASSVTGGDEKLFF
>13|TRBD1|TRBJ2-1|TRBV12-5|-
TGTGCTAGTGGGGGACAGGTCGACAATGAGCAGTTCTTC
CASGGQVDNEQFF
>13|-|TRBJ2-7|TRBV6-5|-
TGTGCCAGCAGGGGGGCAGAGAACTACGAGCAGTACTTC
CASRGAENYEQYF
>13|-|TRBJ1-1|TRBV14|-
TGTGCCAGCAGCCCCGTGACGAACACTGAAGCTTTCTTT
CASSPVTNTEAFF
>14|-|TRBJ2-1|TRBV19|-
TGTGCCAGTAGTATTTGGGGGTCGAGGGGTGAGCAGTTCTTC
CASSIWGSRGEQFF
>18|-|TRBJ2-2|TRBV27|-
TGTGCCAGCAGTCCACGTCAGACCCAACCGAAGCGTACCGGGGAGCTGTTTTTT
CASSPRQTQPKRTGELFF
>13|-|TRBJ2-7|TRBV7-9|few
TGTGCCAGCAGCTTAAAGGGTTATTACGAGCAGTACTTC
CASSLKGYYEQYF
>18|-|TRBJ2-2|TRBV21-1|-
TGTGCCAGCTCTCCGGGACAGGCGCTTTCGCCCCCCACCGGGGAGCTGTTTTTT
CASSPGQALSPPTGELFF
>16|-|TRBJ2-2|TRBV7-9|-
TGTGCCAGCAGCTTAGCTAAGGTGCAAGGCACCGGGGAGCTGTTTTTT
CASSLAKVQGTGELFF
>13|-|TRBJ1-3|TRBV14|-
TGTGCCAGCAGTTACAGGGTTGAAAACACCATATATTTT
CASSYRVENTIYF
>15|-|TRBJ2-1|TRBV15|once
TGTGCCACCAGCAGAGATGGGGGGCCGTCGGGTGAGCAGTTCTTC
CATSRDGGPSGEQFF
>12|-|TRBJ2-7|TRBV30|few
TGTGCCTGGAGTGGAGTATCTTACGAGCAGTACTTC
CAWSGVSYEQYF
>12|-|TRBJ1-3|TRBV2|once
TGTGCCAGCAATGCCGGGGGAAACACCATATATTTT
CASNAGGNTIYF
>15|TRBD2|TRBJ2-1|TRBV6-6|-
TGTGCCAGCAGAGGACTAGCGGGTACCTACAATGAGCAGTTCTTC
CASRGLAGTYNEQFF
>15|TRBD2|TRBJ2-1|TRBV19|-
TGTGCCAGTAGTTTCACTAGCGGTTCCTACAATGAGCAGTTCTTC
CASSFTSGSYNEQFF
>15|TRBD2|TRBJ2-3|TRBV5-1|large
TGCGCCAGCAGGATAGGGGACTACGACACAGATACGCAGTATTTT
CASRIGDYDTDTQYF
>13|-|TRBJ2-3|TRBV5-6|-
TGTGCCAGCAGCCTGCTCGGCACAGATACGCAGTATTTT
CASSLLGTDTQYF
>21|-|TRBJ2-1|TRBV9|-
TGTGCCAGCAGCGCTCGCCCGACGAGGTCGGTTACGGATGACTCCTACAATGAGCAGTTCTTC
CASSARPTRSVTDDSYNEQFF
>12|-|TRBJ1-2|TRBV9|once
TGTGCCAGCGCGACAGGACACTATGGCTACACCTTC
CASATGHYGYTF
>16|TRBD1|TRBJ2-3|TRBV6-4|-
TGTGCCAGCAGTGAACAGGGGGCTGGAGGCACAGATACGCAGTATTTT
CASSEQGAGGTDTQYF
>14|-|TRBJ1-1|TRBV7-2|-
TGTGCCAGCAGCTTAGGGGGGGCTCGCACTGAAGCTTTCTTT
CASSLGGARTEAFF
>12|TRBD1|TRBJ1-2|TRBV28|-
TGTGCCAGACCGGACAGGGGTAGTGGCTACACCTTC
CARPDRGSGYTF
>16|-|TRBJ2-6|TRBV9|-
TGTGCCAGCAGCGATCGACGAGACTCTGGGGCCAACGTCCTGACTTTC
CASSDRRDSGANVLTF
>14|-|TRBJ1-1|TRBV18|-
TGTGCCAGCTCACCACCGGGGCCGAACACTGAAGCTTTCTTT
CASSPPGPNTEAFF
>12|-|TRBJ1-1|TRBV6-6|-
TGTGCAGTCTCCGGGAATGGCGCTGAAGCTTTCTTT
CAVSGNGAEAFF
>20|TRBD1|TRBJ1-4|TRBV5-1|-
TGCGCCAGCAGCTTAGCTCAACAGGGGGCGGTGGCGGCAACTAATGAAAAACTGTTTTTT
CASSLAQQGAVAATNEKLFF
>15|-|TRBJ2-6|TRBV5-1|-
TGCGCCAGCAGCTTGGTTTACTCTGGGGCCAACGTCCTGACTTTC
CASSLVYSGANVLTF
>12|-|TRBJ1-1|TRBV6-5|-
TGTGCCAGCAGAACTTTGAACACTGAAGCTTTCTTT
CASRTLNTEAFF
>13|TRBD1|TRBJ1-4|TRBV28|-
TGTGCCAGTAGACAGGGAACTAATGAAAAACTGTTTTTT
CASRQGTNEKLFF
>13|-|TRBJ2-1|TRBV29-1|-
TGCAGCGTAGTTCTCAGCTCCTACAATGAGCAGTTCTTC
CSVVLSSYNEQFF
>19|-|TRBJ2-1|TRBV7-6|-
TGTGCCAGCAGCTCACCCGGTTCGTGGGGCCTTAGCTCCTACAATGAGCAGTTCTTC
CASSSPGSWGLSSYNEQFF
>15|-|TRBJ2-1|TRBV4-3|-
TGCGCCAGCAGCCAAGATGGGGGACCCTACAATGAGCAGTTCTTC
CASSQDGGPYNEQFF
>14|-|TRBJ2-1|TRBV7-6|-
TGTGCCAGCGCCCCCGCCCTGAGCCCACATGAGCAGTTCTTC
CASAPALSPHEQFF
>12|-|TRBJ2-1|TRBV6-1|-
TGTGCCAGCATTGACAGACCCAATGAGCAGTTCTTC
CASIDRPNEQFF
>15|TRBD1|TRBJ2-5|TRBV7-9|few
TGTGCCAGCAGCGGGGACAGGACACACCAAGAGACCCAGTACTTC
CASSGDRTHQETQYF
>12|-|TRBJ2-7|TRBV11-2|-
TGTGCCAGCCGGGACGGGTACTACGAGCAGTACTTC
CASRDGYYEQYF
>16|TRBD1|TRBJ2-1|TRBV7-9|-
TGTGCCAGCAGCTTAGGTAGGGGACAGGGGTACAATGAGCAGTTCTTC
CASSLGRGQGYNEQFF
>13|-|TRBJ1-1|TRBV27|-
TGTGCCAGCGGGGGCGTGGGGCTTACTGAAGCTTTCTTT
CASGGVGLTEAFF